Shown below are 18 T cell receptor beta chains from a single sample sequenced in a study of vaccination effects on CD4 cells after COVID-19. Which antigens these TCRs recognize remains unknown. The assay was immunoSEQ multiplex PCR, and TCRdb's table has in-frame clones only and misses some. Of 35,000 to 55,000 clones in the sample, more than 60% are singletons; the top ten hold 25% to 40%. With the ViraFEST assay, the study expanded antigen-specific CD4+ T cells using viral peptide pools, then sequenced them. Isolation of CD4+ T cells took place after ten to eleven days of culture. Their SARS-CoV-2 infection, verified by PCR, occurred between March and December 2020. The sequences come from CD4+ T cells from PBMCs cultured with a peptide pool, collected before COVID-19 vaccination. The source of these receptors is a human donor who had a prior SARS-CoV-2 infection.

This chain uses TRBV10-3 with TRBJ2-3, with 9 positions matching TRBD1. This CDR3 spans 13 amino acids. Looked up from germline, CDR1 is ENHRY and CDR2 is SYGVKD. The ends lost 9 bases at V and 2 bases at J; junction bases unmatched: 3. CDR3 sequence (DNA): TGTGCCATAACAGGGGGCCTCACAGATACGCAGTATTTT. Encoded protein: CAITGGLTDTQYF.

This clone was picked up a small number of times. This CDR3 is CASRPVRDLYNSPLHF. The DNA for the CDR3 is TGTGCCAGCAGACCCGTGAGGGACTTATATAATTCACCCCTCCACTTT. This chain links TRBV2 with TRBJ1-6, with D perhaps TRBD1 (5 bases). This CDR3 contains 16 residues. Per the germline V gene, CDR1 is SNHLY and CDR2 is FYNNEI. Trimming left V 6 bases short and J 4 bases short, with 16 bases between.

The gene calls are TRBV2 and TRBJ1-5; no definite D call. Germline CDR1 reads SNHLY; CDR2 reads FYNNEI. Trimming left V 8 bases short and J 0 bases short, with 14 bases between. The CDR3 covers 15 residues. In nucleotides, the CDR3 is TGTGCCAGCCAAGAGACTTATTATAGCAATCAGCCCCAGCATTTT. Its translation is CASQETYYSNQPQHF. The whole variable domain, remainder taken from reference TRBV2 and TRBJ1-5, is EPEVTQTPSHQVTQMGQEVILRCVPISNHLYFYWYRQILGQKVEFLVSFYNNEISEKSEIFDDQFSVERPDGSNFTLKIRSTKLEDSAMYFCASQETYYSNQPQHFGDGTRLSIL.

The CDR3 coding sequence is TGTGCCAGCAGCCGCGAAGGGACAGGGCTTTATGGCTACACCTTC. This codes for CASSREGTGLYGYTF. V usage is TRBV5-5 and J usage is TRBJ1-2, with 9 nucleotides matching TRBD1. CDR3 length equals 15 residues. V shed 4 bases and J 5 bases; nucleotides not matched to a gene: 9. In germline, CDR1 is SGHKS, CDR2 YYEKEE (reference sequence).

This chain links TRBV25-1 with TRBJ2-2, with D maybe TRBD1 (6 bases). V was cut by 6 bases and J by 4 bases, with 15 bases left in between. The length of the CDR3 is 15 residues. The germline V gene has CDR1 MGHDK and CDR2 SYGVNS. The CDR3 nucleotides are TGTGCCAGCAGACCCGGGACACAAATCACCGGGGAGCTGTTTTTT. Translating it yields CASRPGTQITGELFF.

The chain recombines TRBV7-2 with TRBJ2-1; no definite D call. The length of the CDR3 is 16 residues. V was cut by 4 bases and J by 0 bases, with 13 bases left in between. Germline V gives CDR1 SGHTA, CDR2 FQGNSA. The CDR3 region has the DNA TGTGCCAGCAGCTCAGGATCGCGTAGCTCCTACAATGAGCAGTTCTTC. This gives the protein CASSSGSRSSYNEQFF.

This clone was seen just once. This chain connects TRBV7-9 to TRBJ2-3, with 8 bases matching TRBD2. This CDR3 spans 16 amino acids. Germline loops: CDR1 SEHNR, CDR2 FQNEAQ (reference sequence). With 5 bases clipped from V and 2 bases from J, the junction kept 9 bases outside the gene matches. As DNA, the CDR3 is TGTGCCAGCAGCCCCCTGGCAGCGGGGGACACAGATACGCAGTATTTT. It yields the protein CASSPLAAGDTDTQYF.

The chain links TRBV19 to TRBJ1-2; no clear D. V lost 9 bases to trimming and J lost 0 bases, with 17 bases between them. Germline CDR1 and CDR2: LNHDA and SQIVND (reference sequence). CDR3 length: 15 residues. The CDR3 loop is CASRENSFSNYGYTF. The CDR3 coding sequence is TGTGCCAGCCGAGAGAACAGTTTCTCTAACTATGGCTACACCTTC.

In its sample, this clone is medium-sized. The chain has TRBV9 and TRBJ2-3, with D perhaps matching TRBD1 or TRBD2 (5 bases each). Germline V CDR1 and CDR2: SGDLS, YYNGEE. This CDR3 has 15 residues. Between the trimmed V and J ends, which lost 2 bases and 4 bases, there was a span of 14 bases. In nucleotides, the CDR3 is TGTGCCAGCAGCGTCCGGGACCTCCGGGCAGATACGCAGTATTTT. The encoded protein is CASSVRDLRADTQYF.

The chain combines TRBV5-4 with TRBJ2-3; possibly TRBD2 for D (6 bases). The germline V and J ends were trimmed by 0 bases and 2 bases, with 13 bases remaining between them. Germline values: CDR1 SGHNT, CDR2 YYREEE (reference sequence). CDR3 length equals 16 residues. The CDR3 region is CASSLVSAGPTDTQYF. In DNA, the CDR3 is TGTGCCAGCAGCTTGGTCAGCGCGGGGCCCACAGATACGCAGTATTTT.

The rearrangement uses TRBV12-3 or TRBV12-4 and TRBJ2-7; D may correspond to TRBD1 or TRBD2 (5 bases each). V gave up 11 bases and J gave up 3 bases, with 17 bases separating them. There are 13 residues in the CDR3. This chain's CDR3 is CASGRMRYYEQYF. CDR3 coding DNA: TGTGCCTCGGGACGGATGCGTTACTACGAGCAGTACTTC.

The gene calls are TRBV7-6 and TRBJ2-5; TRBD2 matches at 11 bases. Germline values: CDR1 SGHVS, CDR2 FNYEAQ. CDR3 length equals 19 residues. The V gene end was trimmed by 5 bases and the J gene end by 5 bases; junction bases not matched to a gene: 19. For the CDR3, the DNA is TGTGCCAGCAGCCGCTACCCCTGGCTAGCGGGAGGCTCAATGGAGACCCAGTACTTC. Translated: CASSRYPWLAGGSMETQYF.

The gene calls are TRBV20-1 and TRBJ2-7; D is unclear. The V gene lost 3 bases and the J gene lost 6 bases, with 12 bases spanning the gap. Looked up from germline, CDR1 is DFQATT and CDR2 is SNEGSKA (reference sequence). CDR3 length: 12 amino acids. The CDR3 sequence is CSASWAHGEQYF. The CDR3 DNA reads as TGCAGTGCTAGTTGGGCCCATGGCGAGCAGTACTTC.

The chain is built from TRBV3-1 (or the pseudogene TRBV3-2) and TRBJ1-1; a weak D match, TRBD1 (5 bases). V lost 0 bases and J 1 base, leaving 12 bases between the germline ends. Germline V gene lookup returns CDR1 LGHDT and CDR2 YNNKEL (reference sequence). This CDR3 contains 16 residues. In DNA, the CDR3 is TGTGCCAGCAGCCAAGATTGGGGGGGAAGGAACACTGAAGCTTTCTTT. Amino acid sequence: CASSQDWGGRNTEAFF.

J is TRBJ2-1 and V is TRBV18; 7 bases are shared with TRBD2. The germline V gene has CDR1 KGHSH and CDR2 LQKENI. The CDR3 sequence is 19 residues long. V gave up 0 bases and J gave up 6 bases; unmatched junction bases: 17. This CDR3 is CASSPPGTQRGIRFNEQFF. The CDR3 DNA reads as TGTGCCAGCTCACCACCGGGTACCCAGCGGGGCATTCGGTTCAATGAGCAGTTCTTC.

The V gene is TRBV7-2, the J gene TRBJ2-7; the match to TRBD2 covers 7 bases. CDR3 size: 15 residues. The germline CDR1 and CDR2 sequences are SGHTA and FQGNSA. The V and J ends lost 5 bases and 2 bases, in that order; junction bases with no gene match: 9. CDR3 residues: CASSPGLTGAYEQYF. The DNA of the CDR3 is TGTGCCAGCAGCCCGGGACTAACCGGGGCCTACGAGCAGTACTTC.

CDR3 sequence reads: CASSGRESTDTQYF. DNA of the CDR3: TGTGCCAGCAGTGGCAGAGAAAGCACAGATACGCAGTATTTT. The chain has TRBV2 and TRBJ2-3; D is unresolved. V lost 4 bases and J lost 0, with 8 bases in between. The CDR3 covers 14 residues. Germline-derived CDR1 and CDR2 are SNHLY and FYNNEI.

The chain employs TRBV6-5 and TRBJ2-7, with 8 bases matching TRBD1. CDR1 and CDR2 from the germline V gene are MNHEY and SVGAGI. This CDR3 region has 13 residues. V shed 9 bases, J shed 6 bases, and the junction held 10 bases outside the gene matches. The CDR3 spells CARETGVRCEQYF. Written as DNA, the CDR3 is TGTGCCAGGGAGACAGGGGTTCGGTGCGAGCAGTACTTC.